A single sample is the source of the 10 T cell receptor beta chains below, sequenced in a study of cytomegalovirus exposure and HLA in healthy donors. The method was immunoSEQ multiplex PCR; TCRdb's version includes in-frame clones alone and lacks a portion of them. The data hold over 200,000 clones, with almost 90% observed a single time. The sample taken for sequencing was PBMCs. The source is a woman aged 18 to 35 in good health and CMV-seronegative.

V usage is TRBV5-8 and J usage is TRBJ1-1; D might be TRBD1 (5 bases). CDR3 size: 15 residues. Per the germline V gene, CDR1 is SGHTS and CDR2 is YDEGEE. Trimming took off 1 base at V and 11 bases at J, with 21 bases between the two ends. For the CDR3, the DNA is TGTGCCAGCAGCTTGTGGAAGGGGTCGGCCCTTTTGGCTTTCTTT. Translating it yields CASSLWKGSALLAFF.

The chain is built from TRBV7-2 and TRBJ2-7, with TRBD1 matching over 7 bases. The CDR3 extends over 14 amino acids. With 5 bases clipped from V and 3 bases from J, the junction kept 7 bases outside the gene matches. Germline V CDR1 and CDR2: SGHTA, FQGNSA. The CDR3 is CASSPPGTDYEQYF. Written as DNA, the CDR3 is TGTGCCAGCAGCCCTCCCGGGACAGACTACGAGCAGTACTTC.

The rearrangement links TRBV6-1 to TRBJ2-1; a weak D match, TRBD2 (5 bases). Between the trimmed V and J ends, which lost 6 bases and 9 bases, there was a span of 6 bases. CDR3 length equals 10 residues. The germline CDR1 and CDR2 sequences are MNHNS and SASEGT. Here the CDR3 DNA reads TGTGCCAGCAGGGACTCTGAGCAGTTCTTC. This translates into CASRDSEQFF.

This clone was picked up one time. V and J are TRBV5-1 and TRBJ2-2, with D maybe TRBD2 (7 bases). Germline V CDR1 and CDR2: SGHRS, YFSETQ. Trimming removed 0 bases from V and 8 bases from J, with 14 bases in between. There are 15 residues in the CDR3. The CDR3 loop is CASSLDREGVGELFF. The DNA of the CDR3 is TGCGCCAGCAGCTTGGACAGGGAGGGCGTAGGGGAGCTGTTTTTT.

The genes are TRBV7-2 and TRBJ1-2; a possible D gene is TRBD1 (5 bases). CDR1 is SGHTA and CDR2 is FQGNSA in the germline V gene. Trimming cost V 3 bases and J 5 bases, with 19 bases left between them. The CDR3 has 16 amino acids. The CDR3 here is CASSLFSEWGRYGYTF. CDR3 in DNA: TGTGCCAGCAGCTTGTTCTCGGAGTGGGGCCGGTATGGCTACACCTTC. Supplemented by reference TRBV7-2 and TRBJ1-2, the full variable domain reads GAGVSQSPSNKVTEKGKDVELRCDPISGHTALYWYRQSLGQGLEFLIYFQGNSAPDKSGLPSDRFSAERTGGSVSTLTIQRTQQEDSAVYLCASSLFSEWGRYGYTFGSGTRLTVV.

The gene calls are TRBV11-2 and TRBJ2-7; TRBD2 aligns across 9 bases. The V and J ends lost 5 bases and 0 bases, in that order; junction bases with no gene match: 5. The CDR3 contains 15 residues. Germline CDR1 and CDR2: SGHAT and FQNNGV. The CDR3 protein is CASSGGLAISYEQYF. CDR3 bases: TGTGCCAGCAGCGGAGGACTAGCGATCTCCTACGAGCAGTACTTC.

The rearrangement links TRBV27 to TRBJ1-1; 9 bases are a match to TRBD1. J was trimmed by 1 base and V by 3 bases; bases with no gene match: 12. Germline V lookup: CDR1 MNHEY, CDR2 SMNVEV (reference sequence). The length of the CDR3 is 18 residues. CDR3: CASSFGALGQGTNTEAFF. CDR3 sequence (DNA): TGTGCCAGCAGTTTTGGGGCCCTAGGACAGGGGACGAACACTGAAGCTTTCTTT.

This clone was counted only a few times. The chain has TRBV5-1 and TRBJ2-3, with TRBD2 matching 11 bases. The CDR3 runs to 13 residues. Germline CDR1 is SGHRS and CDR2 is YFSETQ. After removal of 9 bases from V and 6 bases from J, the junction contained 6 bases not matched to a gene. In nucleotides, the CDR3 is TGCGCCACCGCACTAGCGGGAGCTGATACGCAGTATTTT. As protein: CATALAGADTQYF.

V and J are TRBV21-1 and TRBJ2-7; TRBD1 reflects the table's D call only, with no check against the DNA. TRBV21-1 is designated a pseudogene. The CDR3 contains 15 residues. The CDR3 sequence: CARSKGDRNSYEQYF. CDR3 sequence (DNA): TGTGCCAGATCAAAGGGGGACAGAAACTCCTACGAGCAGTACTTC.

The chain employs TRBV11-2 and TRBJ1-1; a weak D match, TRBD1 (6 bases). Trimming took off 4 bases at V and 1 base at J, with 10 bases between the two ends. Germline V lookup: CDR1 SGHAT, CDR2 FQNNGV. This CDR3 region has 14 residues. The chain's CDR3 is CASSSGHRNTEAFF. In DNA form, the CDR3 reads TGTGCCAGCAGCTCGGGACATAGGAACACTGAAGCTTTCTTT.